The 28 T cell receptor beta chains presented below share a single source sample, sequenced in a study of T cell clonality in common variable immunodeficiency. Profiled with immunoSEQ multiplex PCR; TCRdb holds only in-frame clones, not every one. The table lists roughly 40,000 clones, with no singletons. The sequencing sample was made of peripheral blood mononuclear cells. These receptors originate from a person aged 18 to 75 in good health.

In its sample, this clone was seen many times. The read terminates 3 residues ahead of where the CDR3 ends, so the germline J gene completes it. This chain uses TRBV18 with TRBJ2-1; 10 bases line up with TRBD2. This CDR3 region has 15 residues. V gave up 4 bases and J gave up 4 bases; unmatched junction bases: 4. CDR1 is KGHSH and CDR2 is LQKENI in the germline V gene. CDR3 loop: CASSQGLAVYNEQFF. The CDR3 DNA, read in part, is TGTGCCAGCTCACAAGGACTAGCGGTTTACAATGAG.

This clone appeared many times. CDR3 DNA (partial): TGTGCCAGTAGTATAGACCGAGGACAGTCCTATGGC. Translating gives CASSIDRGQSYG. The complete CDR3 sequence is CASSIDRGQSYGYTF. This rearrangement joins TRBV19 to TRBJ1-2; maybe TRBD1 (6 bases). The read comes to an end 3 residues before the CDR3 does, leaving the germline J gene to fill in the end. V dropped 0 bases and J dropped 4 bases, with 12 bases sitting between them. The germline CDR1 and CDR2 sequences are LNHDA and SQIVND (reference sequence). The CDR3 extends over 15 amino acids. The variable domain in full, completed from reference TRBV19 and TRBJ1-2, reads DGGITQSPKYLFRKEGQNVTLSCEQNLNHDAMYWYRQDPGQGLRLIYYSQIVNDFQKGDIAEGYSVSREKKESFPLTVTSAQKNPTAFYLCASSIDRGQSYGYTFGSGTRLTVV.

This clone was seen more than once but under ten times. The CDR3 goes on 3 residues after the read ends, and that part is filled in from the germline J gene. The chain combines TRBV2 with TRBJ2-2; D perhaps matches TRBD1 (5 bases). Germline CDR1 reads SNHLY; CDR2 reads FYNNEI. This CDR3 comprises 15 residues. Trimming took 4 bases from V and 0 from J, leaving 9 bases between them. The covered CDR3 bases are TGTGCCAGCAGTGCTAGACAGCCGAACACCGGGGAG. Its protein product is CASSARQPNTGE. The CDR3 reads in full as CASSARQPNTGELFF.

This clone was detected ten times or more. The covered CDR3 bases are TGTGCCAGTAGGAGGACAGCGAACACCGGGGAG. Its translation: CASRRTANTGE. From start to end, the CDR3 is CASRRTANTGELFF. V and J are TRBV19 and TRBJ2-2; tentatively, D is TRBD1 (6 bases). The CDR3 is cut off 3 residues early in the read; its end comes from the germline J gene. Trimming pared 6 bases from V and 0 bases from J, leaving 8 bases between. The germline V gene encodes CDR1 LNHDA and CDR2 SQIVND (reference sequence). The CDR3 is 14 amino acids.

This clone was detected ten times or more. The sequenced fragment ends 3 residues before the CDR3 boundary, so the rest is inferred from the germline J gene. The V gene is TRBV28, the J gene TRBJ2-2; 11 positions match TRBD1. CDR1 is MDHEN and CDR2 is SYDVKM in the germline V gene. The CDR3 covers 16 residues. V dropped 6 bases and J dropped 5; count of bases not matched to a gene: 8. The CDR3 protein is CASSWDRGGGTGELFF. CDR3 DNA (partial): TGTGCCAGCAGCTGGGACAGGGGGGGAGGTACCGGGGAG.

This clone has more than one count but fewer than ten. The CDR3 end is not reached by the read, which stops 3 residues before it; the germline J gene fills it in. This rearrangement joins TRBV19 to TRBJ2-1; D is perhaps TRBD2 (7 bases). The CDR3 is 16 amino acids. The ends were cut back, 3 bases at V and 8 bases at J, with 20 bases in the middle. The germline V gene has CDR1 LNHDA and CDR2 SQIVND (reference sequence). The part of the CDR3 DNA that was read is TGTGCCAGTAGTATGCCGAGGGGGGGGCGGGCCGATGAG. Encoded protein: CASSMPRGGRADE. Given in full, the CDR3 is CASSMPRGGRADEQFF. The full variable domain, its missing parts supplied by reference TRBV19 and TRBJ2-1, is DGGITQSPKYLFRKEGQNVTLSCEQNLNHDAMYWYRQDPGQGLRLIYYSQIVNDFQKGDIAEGYSVSREKKESFPLTVTSAQKNPTAFYLCASSMPRGGRADEQFFGPGTRLTVL.

This clone was counted at least ten times. The read ends 3 residues before the CDR3 terminus; that terminus is restored from the germline J gene. V and J are TRBV28 and TRBJ2-1; tentatively, D is TRBD2 (7 bases). The V gene lost 3 bases and the J gene lost 2 bases, with 17 bases spanning the gap. The germline V gene has CDR1 MDHEN and CDR2 SYDVKM. The CDR3 covers 17 residues. The covered CDR3 bases are TGTGCCAGCAGTTTCCCCCGGGGGGACACCCCCTACAATGAG. Its protein is CASSFPRGDTPYNE. The full CDR3 protein reads CASSFPRGDTPYNEQFF.

This clone was seen at least ten times. The CDR3 goes on 3 residues after the read ends, and that part is filled in from the germline J gene. This sequence joins TRBV5-4 and TRBJ2-3; 12 nucleotides line up with TRBD2. Germline CDR1 SGHNT, CDR2 YYREEE (reference sequence). The CDR3 covers 15 residues. The V and J ends lost 5 bases and 8 bases, in that order; junction bases with no gene match: 9. The part of the CDR3 DNA that was read is TGTGCCAGCAGTCCGACTAGCGGGAGTATCGGTACG. This translates into CASSPTSGSIGT. The CDR3 in its entirety is CASSPTSGSIGTQYF.

This clone was observed at least ten times. From the germline J gene comes the end of the CDR3, since the read stops 3 residues before it. The chain employs TRBV7-8 and TRBJ1-2, with TRBD1 as a possible D gene (5 bases). This CDR3 has 18 residues. Trimming took 5 bases from V and 0 from J, leaving 22 bases between them. Germline assignment: CDR1 SGHVS and CDR2 FQNEAQ. The sequenced CDR3 bases are TGTGCCAGCAGCCCCTACGCCGGGGGTGTACAGTCTAACTATGGC. As protein: CASSPYAGGVQSNYG. The full CDR3 protein reads CASSPYAGGVQSNYGYTF.

This clone was counted many times. The DNA read from the CDR3 is TGCAGCGTTCGTGCCCAGGGGCCGGGGTCGTCTGGGGCCAACGTC. It yields the protein CSVRAQGPGSSGANV. The entire CDR3 sequence reads CSVRAQGPGSSGANVLTF. The V gene is TRBV29-1, the J gene TRBJ2-6; maybe TRBD1 (6 bases). From the germline J gene comes the end of the CDR3, since the read stops 3 residues before it. Germline CDR1 reads SQVTM; CDR2 reads ANQGSEA. V gave up 5 bases and J gave up 1 base, with 21 bases separating them. The CDR3 totals 18 residues.

This clone appeared a few times. The read stops 3 residues short of the end of the CDR3; the missing end is completed from the germline J gene. The chain is built from TRBV2 and TRBJ1-4, with 12 bases fitting TRBD1. Germline CDR1 and CDR2: SNHLY and FYNNEI. CDR3 length equals 14 residues. With 5 bases clipped from V and 8 bases from J, the junction kept 3 bases outside the gene matches. The CDR3 loop reads CASSRDRGLEKLFF. CDR3 DNA, as far as it was read: TGTGCCAGCAGTCGGGACAGGGGGCTAGAAAAA.

This clone showed up many times. The CDR3 end falls 3 residues outside the read, so it is completed with the germline J gene. The gene calls are TRBV7-2 and TRBJ2-5; D might be TRBD1 (6 bases). Trimming removed 5 bases from V and 1 base from J, with 11 bases in between. CDR3 length: 14 amino acids. Germline-derived CDR1 and CDR2 are SGHTA and FQGNSA. Partial CDR3 DNA: TGTGCCAGCAGCCTGCAGGGGACCCAAGAGACC. Protein product: CASSLQGTQET. The full CDR3 reads CASSLQGTQETQYF.

This clone came up many times. Read sequence stops 3 residues before the CDR3 end, and the germline J gene provides the missing end. The V and J genes are TRBV14 and TRBJ1-4; 7 positions match TRBD1. V was clipped by 2 bases and J by 6 bases; unmatched bases: 9. Germline assignment: CDR1 SGHDN and CDR2 FVKESK. This CDR3 contains 16 residues. Incomplete CDR3 DNA: TGTGCCAGCAGCCAATCAGGGGGTTCTGGCTATGAAAAA. It yields the protein CASSQSGGSGYEK. The full CDR3 sequence reads CASSQSGGSGYEKLFF.

This clone was detected many times. The read halts 3 residues ahead of the CDR3 end, with the missing end drawn from the germline J gene. V is TRBV5-1 and J is TRBJ1-2; D is uncertain. V lost 0 bases, J lost 4 bases, and 10 bases lay in between. Germline V gene data show CDR1 as SGHRS and CDR2 as YFSETQ. CDR3 length: 14 amino acids. The sequenced CDR3 bases are TGCGCCAGCAGCTTGGATGCGGGTGGCTATGGC. Residues: CASSLDAGGYG. The whole CDR3 protein is CASSLDAGGYGYTF.

The sample holds many counts of this clone. The read ends 3 residues early relative to the CDR3; the germline J gene fills the gap. The chain links TRBV5-1 to TRBJ2-2; 9 bases map to TRBD2. Germline V gives CDR1 SGHRS, CDR2 YFSETQ. Trimming took 4 bases from V and 1 from J; bases not matched to a gene: 11. This CDR3 spans 18 amino acids. CDR3 DNA, as far as it was read: TGCGCCAGCAGCCCCCGGTCCTCGACTAGCGGGAACACCGGGGAG. It yields the protein CASSPRSSTSGNTGE. The whole CDR3 reads CASSPRSSTSGNTGELFF.

This clone showed up many times. This chain's CDR3 is CASSSAYGYTF. CDR3 DNA, as far as it was read: TGTGCCAGTAGTTCAGCGTATGGC. The rearrangement uses TRBV19 and TRBJ1-2; the D is unclear. The CDR3 end falls 3 residues outside the read, so it is completed with the germline J gene. The CDR3 totals 11 residues. V was clipped by 5 bases and J by 5 bases, with 6 bases between them. Germline lookup yields CDR1 LNHDA and CDR2 SQIVND (reference sequence).

This clone has just a few counts. The read falls 3 residues short of the CDR3 end, and the missing part is taken from the germline J gene. The chain joins TRBV7-2 to TRBJ2-7, with 7 positions matching TRBD1. CDR1 SGHTA and CDR2 FQGNSA come from the germline V gene. Unmatched junction bases numbered 7, after V lost 5 bases and J lost 3 bases. This CDR3 contains 14 residues. The sequenced part of the CDR3 DNA is TGTGCCAGCAGCCGGACAGGACTCGGCTACGAG. Protein sequence: CASSRTGLGYE. The CDR3, in full, reads CASSRTGLGYEQYF.

Concerning this clone itself: The missing CDR3 end, 3 residues past where the read stops, is filled in from the germline J gene. V and J are TRBV30 and TRBJ1-2, with 7 bases that match TRBD1. Germline V gives CDR1 GTSNPN, CDR2 SVGIG (reference sequence). CDR3 size: 15 residues. CDR3 bases read: TGTGCCTGGAGTGTAGGAGGACAGGTCCCCTACGAC. As protein: CAWSVGGQVPYD. The full CDR3 sequence reads CAWSVGGQVPYDYTF.

This clone was observed at least ten times. With the read ending 3 residues before the CDR3 end, the germline J gene is used to fill in that end. The rearrangement links TRBV6-1 to TRBJ2-7; 8 bases are shared with TRBD2. Losses at the gene ends were 4 bases for V and 0 bases for J; bases not matched to a gene: 8. Germline CDR1 is MNHNS and CDR2 is SASEGT. CDR3 length equals 16 residues. This CDR3 reads CASSAFSGKSSYEQYF. The covered CDR3 bases are TGTGCCAGCAGTGCCTTTAGCGGGAAGAGCTCCTACGAG.

This clone was observed at least ten times. Read coverage stops 3 residues before the CDR3 terminus; the germline J gene supplies the remainder. The chain combines TRBV7-9 with TRBJ2-1; D may match TRBD1 or TRBD2 (5 bases each). The germline V and J ends were trimmed by 6 bases and 7 bases, with 10 bases remaining between them. The CDR3 length is 12 residues. Germline CDR1 and CDR2: SEHNR and FQNEAQ (reference sequence). CDR3 protein: CASRHRRNEQFF. The sequenced CDR3 bases are TGTGCCAGCAGACACAGGAGGAATGAG.

For this clone: The CDR3 goes on 3 residues after the read ends, and that part is filled in from the germline J gene. The rearrangement links TRBV7-9 to TRBJ2-4, with TRBD1 matching over 9 bases. From germline, CDR1 is SEHNR and CDR2 FQNEAQ (reference sequence). The length of the CDR3 is 14 residues. The CDR3 sequence is CASSLGQGSYGQYF. The DNA read from the CDR3 is TGTGCCAGCAGTCTAGGACAGGGGAGTTATGGT.

As to this clone: The observed sequence ends 3 residues before the CDR3 terminus, with the missing tail filled in from the germline J gene. The chain couples TRBV7-6 to TRBJ2-5, with TRBD1 matching 10 bases. From germline, CDR1 is SGHVS and CDR2 FNYEAQ. The junction had 5 bases not matched to a gene; V was cut back by 5 bases and J by 5 bases. The CDR3 loop spans 14 amino acids. Partial CDR3 DNA: TGTGCCAGCAGCCCTTGGACAGGGGGGGAGACC. As protein: CASSPWTGGET. The CDR3 in full is CASSPWTGGETQYF.

This clone has at least ten counts. Read sequence stops 3 residues before the CDR3 end, and the germline J gene provides the missing end. The rearrangement links TRBV29-1 to TRBJ2-2; the match to TRBD2 covers 8 bases. The trim removed 7 bases at V and 1 base at J, leaving 8 bases unmatched. There are 15 residues in the CDR3. The germline V gene encodes CDR1 SQVTM and CDR2 ANQGSEA. CDR3 DNA, as far as it was read: TGCAGCGCTGCGGGGGCGGGGGGGAACACCGGGGAG. It translates to CSAAGAGGNTGE. The CDR3 in full is CSAAGAGGNTGELFF.

This clone was detected ten times or more. The sequence runs out 3 residues before the end of the CDR3; the remainder is reconstructed from the germline J gene. The chain combines TRBV12-3 or TRBV12-4 with TRBJ2-3, with TRBD2 identical over 13 bases. Trimming cost V 4 bases and J 8 bases; bases outside gene matches: 3. This CDR3 comprises 14 residues. The CDR3 DNA, read in part, is TGTGCCAGCAGTTGGACTAGCGGGAGTAGTACG. It encodes CASSWTSGSST. The full CDR3 is CASSWTSGSSTQYF.

This clone was detected only a few times. The read ends 3 residues shy of where the CDR3 ends; the end is completed using the germline J gene. V is TRBV5-4 and J is TRBJ2-1; 11 positions match TRBD2. Germline CDR1 is SGHNT and CDR2 is YYREEE (reference sequence). The CDR3 covers 15 residues. V lost 5 bases, J lost 4 bases, and 5 bases stayed unmatched. The CDR3 loop reads CASRPGTSGYNEQFF. CDR3 bases read: TGTGCCAGCAGGCCCGGGACTAGCGGATACAATGAG.

This clone was seen at least ten times. The CDR3 goes on 3 residues after the read ends, and that part is filled in from the germline J gene. This CDR3 is also generated by other DNA sequences in the sample. This chain joins TRBV5-4 and TRBJ2-1, with 8 bases fitting TRBD2. Germline V gives CDR1 SGHNT, CDR2 YYREEE (reference sequence). V lost 1 base and J lost 1; bases outside the gene matches: 1. The CDR3 has 15 amino acids. CDR3 bases read: TGTGCCAGCAGCTTGACTAGCGGATCCTACAATGAG. This codes for CASSLTSGSYNE. The full-length CDR3 reads as CASSLTSGSYNEQFF.

This clone was found many times. With the read ending 3 residues before the CDR3 end, the germline J gene is used to fill in that end. This chain connects TRBV9 to TRBJ2-1; the match to TRBD2 covers 10 bases. The germline gives CDR1 SGDLS, CDR2 YYNGEE. Germline trimming cut 2 bases from V and 3 bases from J; bases unmatched to any gene: 8. The CDR3 spans 17 residues. This CDR3 reads CASSVGGLASFYNEQFF. The sequenced part of the CDR3 DNA is TGTGCCAGCAGCGTCGGGGGACTAGCGAGTTTCTACAATGAG.

At least ten counts were recorded for this clone. The CDR3: CASSEDRGKTQPLHF. The part of the CDR3 DNA that was read is TGTGCCAGCAGTGAGGACAGGGGGAAAACACAACCC. V gene TRBV6-1 combines with J gene TRBJ1-6; 10 positions agree with TRBD1. Sequencing ends 3 residues short of the CDR3 end; the germline J gene provides the rest. From germline, CDR1 is MNHNS and CDR2 SASEGT. This CDR3 has 15 amino acids. J was trimmed by 12 bases and V by 3 bases; bases with no gene match: 8.